These 24 T cell receptor beta chains were sequenced from one sample in a study of glioma-infiltrating T cells after dendritic cell vaccination. The table came from immunoSEQ multiplex PCR; TCRdb's copy has only in-frame clones and leaves some out. The sample includes 65,000 to 80,000 clones, about 86% of them seen just once. Sequences were derived from blood, sampled before dendritic cell vaccination. Receptors originate from a human donor with glioblastoma.

The chain couples TRBV9 to TRBJ2-2; TRBD1 might be the D (6 bases). V was clipped by 0 bases and J by 6 bases, with 18 bases between them. This CDR3 contains 17 residues. Germline V gene sequence: CDR1 SGDLS, CDR2 YYNGEE. The CDR3 bases are TGTGCCAGCAGCGTAGCTTCCTACAGGGCGATGGCCGGGGAGCTGTTTTTT. This sequence encodes CASSVASYRAMAGELFF.

This clone was recorded once. This chain links TRBV27 with TRBJ1-1; D is possibly TRBD1 (5 bases). Per germline, CDR1 MNHEY and CDR2 SMNVEV (reference sequence). V was trimmed by 2 bases and J by 4 bases, leaving 11 bases between them. This CDR3 spans 14 amino acids. The CDR3 protein is CASSLNRPGTEAFF. In DNA form, the CDR3 reads TGTGCCAGCAGTTTAAACAGGCCTGGCACTGAAGCTTTCTTT.

This chain links TRBV5-1 with TRBJ1-1, with 11 bases lining up with TRBD1. Germline V lookup: CDR1 SGHRS, CDR2 YFSETQ. This CDR3 region has 16 residues. The J segment lost 3 bases and the V segment lost 0 bases, leaving 4 bases of the junction unmatched. CDR3 sequence (DNA): TGCGCCAGCAGCTTGGGGGACAGGGGGATAGACACTGAAGCTTTCTTT. It translates to CASSLGDRGIDTEAFF. The full variable domain, with the rest looked up from reference TRBV5-1 and TRBJ1-1, is KAGVTQTPRYLIKTRGQQVTLSCSPISGHRSVSWYQQTPGQGLQFLFEYFSETQRNKGNFPGRFSGRQFSNSRSEMNVSTLELGDSALYLCASSLGDRGIDTEAFFGQGTRLTVV.

There are a few counts of this clone. This chain joins TRBV7-9 and TRBJ2-2; 13 bases align to TRBD2. This CDR3 region has 16 residues. Per germline, CDR1 SEHNR and CDR2 FQNEAQ (reference sequence). V dropped 5 bases and J dropped 6; count of bases not matched to a gene: 6. CDR3 region: CASSARLAGGSGELFF. As DNA, the CDR3 is TGTGCCAGCAGCGCCAGACTAGCGGGGGGTTCCGGGGAGCTGTTTTTT.

This clone was seen a handful of times. The CDR3 region has the DNA TGTGCCAGCAGCCCCGGCCGGGACAGGGGGTACAATGAGCAGTTCTTC. This translates into CASSPGRDRGYNEQFF. This chain connects TRBV7-3 to TRBJ2-1; 11 nucleotides line up with TRBD1. The CDR3 is 16 residues long. Germline CDR1 is SGHTA and CDR2 is FQGTGA. J lost 4 bases, V lost 5 bases, and 7 bases had no gene match. Complete variable domain (other parts from reference TRBV7-3 and TRBJ2-1): GAGVSQTPSNKVTEKGKYVELRCDPISGHTALYWYRQSLGQGPEFLIYFQGTGAADDSGLPNDRFFAVRPEGSVSTLKIQRTERGDSAVYLCASSPGRDRGYNEQFFGPGTRLTVL.

The chain has TRBV30 and TRBJ2-2; TRBD1 matches 7 bases. The CDR3 has 15 amino acids. After removal of 4 bases from V and 0 bases from J, the junction contained 5 bases not matched to a gene. Germline CDR1 GTSNPN, CDR2 SVGIG (reference sequence). The CDR3 DNA sequence: TGTGCCTGGACTACAGGGGCGGCGAACACCGGGGAGCTGTTTTTT. This gives the protein CAWTTGAANTGELFF.

The J gene is TRBJ1-3, the V gene TRBV7-3; TRBD1 matches 11 bases. V was clipped by 5 bases and J by 6 bases; unmatched bases: 9. The CDR3 consists of 16 residues. Germline V lookup: CDR1 SGHTA, CDR2 FQGTGA. CDR3 protein: CASSPGGTGGKNTIYF. CDR3 in DNA: TGTGCCAGCAGCCCAGGGGGGACAGGGGGTAAAAACACCATATATTTT.

The CDR3 spells CASSSGVNQPQHF. CDR3 bases: TGTGCCAGCAGCTCCGGGGTCAATCAGCCCCAGCATTTT. The chain carries TRBV7-8 and TRBJ1-5; no definite D call. Trimming pared 4 bases from V and 3 bases from J, leaving 7 bases between. Germline CDR1 is SGHVS and CDR2 is FQNEAQ. The CDR3 sequence is 13 residues long.

The gene calls are TRBV7-9 and TRBJ2-7, with a possible D match to TRBD2 (5 bases). CDR1 SEHNR and CDR2 FQNEAQ come from the germline V gene (reference sequence). Trimming pared 7 bases from V and 3 bases from J, leaving 10 bases between. The CDR3 has 12 amino acids. This chain's CDR3 is CASKRDGYEQYF. CDR3 nucleotide sequence: TGTGCCAGCAAACGGGATGGCTACGAGCAGTACTTC.

This chain joins TRBV19 and TRBJ2-3, with a weak D call TRBD1 (7 bases). Germline V gives CDR1 LNHDA, CDR2 SQIVND (reference sequence). The CDR3 has 16 residues. Trimming shortened V by 5 bases and J by 3 bases, and 18 bases separated the two germline ends. This chain's CDR3 is CASSPEQGRGTDTQYF. The CDR3 DNA sequence: TGTGCCAGTAGTCCGGAACAGGGGCGGGGTACAGATACGCAGTATTTT.

The chain links TRBV6-5 to TRBJ1-2, with 9 bases aligning to TRBD1. Per germline, CDR1 MNHEY and CDR2 SVGAGI. The CDR3 contains 15 residues. The junction had 9 bases not matched to a gene; V was cut back by 6 bases and J by 4 bases. CDR3 nucleotides: TGTGCCAGCAGGGCGACAGGGGGGTTTGGCTATGGCTACACCTTC. Its translation is CASRATGGFGYGYTF.

The V and J genes are TRBV10-3 and TRBJ1-3; D is ambiguous. The germline CDR1 and CDR2 sequences are ENHRY and SYGVKD. The CDR3 length is 17 residues. V lost 0 bases, J lost 1 base, and 13 bases lay in between. The CDR3 protein is CAISESAGVRSGNTIYF. The CDR3 DNA follows: TGTGCCATCAGTGAGTCGGCGGGAGTTCGTTCTGGAAACACCATATATTTT.

The V call is TRBV2, the J call TRBJ2-7, with D possibly being TRBD1 (5 bases). The CDR3 extends over 12 amino acids. The germline gives CDR1 SNHLY, CDR2 FYNNEI. Trimming removed 6 bases at V and 4 bases at J, with 10 bases between. The CDR3 protein is CASSDDRYEQYF. The CDR3 DNA reads TGTGCCAGCAGCGACGACAGATACGAGCAGTACTTC.

The rearrangement uses TRBV7-8 and TRBJ1-1, with 8 bases that match TRBD1. The V gene's germline CDR1 is SGHVS and CDR2 FQNEAQ. The CDR3 contains 15 residues. V was clipped by 2 bases and J by 4 bases; unmatched bases: 6. CDR3 in DNA: TGTGCCAGCAGCTTACAGGGGGCGGTAGGCACTGAAGCTTTCTTT. Translating gives CASSLQGAVGTEAFF.

The chain joins TRBV2 to TRBJ2-3, with D unresolved. V gave up 0 bases and J gave up 0 bases, with 16 bases separating them. This CDR3 has 18 amino acids. CDR1 SNHLY and CDR2 FYNNEI come from the germline V gene. The CDR3 loop reads CASSEATGFPSSTDTQYF. The CDR3 region has the DNA TGTGCCAGCAGTGAAGCAACCGGGTTTCCATCTAGCACAGATACGCAGTATTTT.

The chain joins TRBV6-5 to TRBJ2-6, with D tentatively TRBD1 (5 bases). CDR1 and CDR2 (germline): MNHEY, SVGAGI. The CDR3 loop spans 16 amino acids. Trimming removed 0 bases at V and 1 base at J, with 7 bases between. CDR3 sequence: CASSYSGASGANVLTF. The CDR3, as DNA: TGTGCCAGCAGTTACTCTGGGGCGTCTGGGGCCAACGTCCTGACTTTC.

The chain links TRBV4-2 to TRBJ1-1; D might be TRBD1 (5 bases). Germline loops: CDR1 LGHNA, CDR2 YNFKEQ. The germline V and J ends were trimmed by 3 bases and 7 bases, with 15 bases remaining between them. The CDR3 runs to 14 residues. This CDR3 is CASSQPRAWGEAFF. In nucleotides, the CDR3 is TGTGCCAGCAGCCAGCCCAGGGCGTGGGGTGAAGCTTTCTTT.

The genes are TRBV5-1 and TRBJ1-1; D ambiguous. This CDR3 is 14 amino acids long. Germline V gene sequence: CDR1 SGHRS, CDR2 YFSETQ. Trimming took off 0 bases at V and 5 bases at J, with 11 bases between the two ends. CDR3 bases: TGCGCCAGCAGCTTGGGGGCAGACCGGACTGAAGCTTTCTTT. It translates to CASSLGADRTEAFF. The entire variable domain, with the rest obtained from reference TRBV5-1 and TRBJ1-1, is as follows: KAGVTQTPRYLIKTRGQQVTLSCSPISGHRSVSWYQQTPGQGLQFLFEYFSETQRNKGNFPGRFSGRQFSNSRSEMNVSTLELGDSALYLCASSLGADRTEAFFGQGTRLTVV.

V is TRBV2 and J is TRBJ2-5; 8 bases fit TRBD1. Germline V gives CDR1 SNHLY, CDR2 FYNNEI. This CDR3 is built from 13 residues. V trimming: 6 bases; J trimming: 2 bases; junction bases outside the gene matches: 2. The CDR3 DNA follows: TGTGCCAGCAGGGGGACAGGTCAAGAGACCCAGTACTTC. Encoded protein: CASRGTGQETQYF.

This clone was seen only once. The J gene is TRBJ1-1, the V gene TRBV5-1; 9 bases are shared with TRBD1. The CDR3 is made up of 16 amino acids. J lost 1 base, V lost 4 bases, and 8 bases had no gene match. CDR1 and CDR2 from the germline V gene are SGHRS and YFSETQ. The CDR3 loop reads CASSSQGQGPNTEAFF. The CDR3 coding sequence is TGCGCCAGCAGCAGTCAAGGACAGGGGCCGAACACTGAAGCTTTCTTT.

J is TRBJ1-2 and V is TRBV28, with TRBD1 as a possible D gene (5 bases). V dropped 3 bases and J dropped 0 bases, with 8 bases sitting between them. CDR3 size: 14 residues. Germline V CDR1 and CDR2: MDHEN, SYDVKM. This CDR3 reads CASSFRAANYGYTF. The CDR3, as DNA: TGTGCCAGCAGTTTCAGGGCCGCTAACTATGGCTACACCTTC.

The rearrangement joins TRBV7-2 to TRBJ2-7; D ambiguous. The CDR3 sequence is 11 residues long. Germline assignment: CDR1 SGHTA and CDR2 FQGNSA. V was clipped by 5 bases and J by 3 bases, with 5 bases between them. CDR3 amino acids: CASSELYEQYF. In nucleotides, the CDR3 is TGTGCCAGCAGCGAACTCTACGAGCAGTACTTC.

The chain links TRBV19 to TRBJ2-2; 10 bases agree with TRBD1. Trimming cost V 4 bases and J 3 bases; bases outside gene matches: 5. Germline V CDR1 and CDR2: LNHDA, SQIVND (reference sequence). This CDR3 is 16 amino acids long. The CDR3 coding sequence is TGTGCCAGTAGTAAGGACAGGGGGGTAGACACCGGGGAGCTGTTTTTT. Residues: CASSKDRGVDTGELFF.

This clone was counted a few times. V usage is TRBV6-1 and J usage is TRBJ1-2; 7 nucleotides agree with TRBD1. The junction had 9 bases not matched to a gene; V was cut back by 4 bases and J by 4 bases. Germline values: CDR1 MNHNS, CDR2 SASEGT. This CDR3 region has 15 residues. CDR3 region: CASSVEGAAGYGYTF. CDR3 nucleotides: TGTGCCAGCAGTGTCGAGGGGGCTGCGGGCTATGGCTACACCTTC.